What follows are 17 T cell receptor beta chains derived from one specimen sequenced in a study of shared clonotypes between healthy human individuals. Using immunoSEQ multiplex PCR, the repertoire was profiled, and TCRdb retains in-frame clones only, with some absent. The table has about 1 million clones, more than 60% seen once. The sample consisted of memory CD4+ T cells sorted from blood. Described subset: CD45RA-negative fraction. The receptors originated from a man aged 18 to 30 in good health.

The CDR3 DNA sequence: TGCGCCAGCAGCCAGACGGACCGAAGTGAGCAGTTCTTC. As protein: CASSQTDRSEQFF. The chain carries TRBV5-1 and TRBJ2-1; D not resolved. This CDR3 region has 13 residues. Trimming removed 4 bases at V and 9 bases at J, with 14 bases between. CDR1 and CDR2 from the germline V gene are SGHRS and YFSETQ.

The gene calls are TRBV11-3 and TRBJ2-6; TRBD1 matches at 10 bases. The CDR3 totals 16 residues. From germline, CDR1 is SGHNT and CDR2 YENEEA. V was pared by 4 bases and J by 2 bases, with 2 bases of the junction left unmatched. CDR3 DNA sequence: TGTGCCAGCAGCTCGGGACAGGGGACTGGGGCCAACGTCCTGACTTTC. Translation gives CASSSGQGTGANVLTF.

As to this clone: One end of the junction is discordant with germline, which a read error may explain. The gene calls are TRBV7-6 and TRBJ2-1, with D maybe TRBD2 (7 bases). Germline V CDR1 and CDR2: SGHVS, FNYEAQ. The CDR3 spans 15 residues. CDR3 in DNA: TGTGCCAGCAGCCTAGCGGCCACAGGGATCGGTGAGCAGTTCTTC. Its protein product is CASSLAATGIGEQFF.

The V call is TRBV19, the J call TRBJ2-5; D may be TRBD2 (5 bases). The V gene's germline CDR1 is LNHDA and CDR2 SQIVND (reference sequence). V was clipped by 2 bases and J by 5 bases, with 15 bases between them. This CDR3 comprises 15 residues. The CDR3 reads CASSIIPGTGETQYF. In DNA form, the CDR3 reads TGTGCCAGTAGTATAATCCCCGGCACGGGGGAGACCCAGTACTTC.

The gene calls are TRBV9 and TRBJ2-5; D ambiguous. Trimming shortened V by 4 bases and J by 5 bases, and 12 bases separated the two germline ends. Germline V lookup: CDR1 SGDLS, CDR2 YYNGEE. This CDR3 is 13 amino acids long. This CDR3 reads CASSPSPVETQYF. The CDR3 region has the DNA TGTGCCAGCAGCCCTAGTCCGGTGGAGACCCAGTACTTC.

The CDR3 sequence: CASSQGTGWDEKLFF. The CDR3 coding sequence is TGCGCCAGCAGCCAAGGTACAGGATGGGACGAAAAACTGTTTTTT. The rearrangement uses TRBV4-3 and TRBJ1-4, with D possibly TRBD1 on 5 matching bases. Trimming took off 1 base at V and 8 bases at J, with 14 bases between the two ends. The CDR3 loop spans 15 amino acids. Germline lookup yields CDR1 LGHNA and CDR2 YSLEER.

This clone was seen ten or more times. The chain combines TRBV6-5 with TRBJ2-5; D might be TRBD1 (6 bases). Looked up from germline, CDR1 is MNHEY and CDR2 is SVGAGI. Trimming left V 4 bases short and J 5 bases short, with 11 bases between. This CDR3 region has 13 residues. The CDR3: CASSSGVAETQYF. The CDR3 nucleotides are TGTGCCAGCAGTTCAGGGGTGGCGGAGACCCAGTACTTC.

This clone was observed a handful of times. J is TRBJ1-1 and V is TRBV7-2; D is perhaps TRBD1 (5 bases). The germline gives CDR1 SGHTA, CDR2 FQGNSA. This CDR3 contains 14 residues. V lost 5 bases, J lost 5 bases, and 15 bases lay in between. CDR3 in amino acids: CASSVGLLGTEAFF. DNA for the CDR3: TGTGCCAGCAGCGTGGGACTCCTGGGGACTGAAGCTTTCTTT. Full variable domain (remainder filled in from reference TRBV7-2 and TRBJ1-1): GAGVSQSPSNKVTEKGKDVELRCDPISGHTALYWYRQSLGQGLEFLIYFQGNSAPDKSGLPSDRFSAERTGGSVSTLTIQRTQQEDSAVYLCASSVGLLGTEAFFGQGTRLTVV.

The V gene is TRBV7-2, the J gene TRBJ2-7; 7 bases match TRBD1. The CDR3 covers 13 residues. The V and J ends lost 5 bases and 2 bases, in that order; junction bases with no gene match: 3. Germline V gene sequence: CDR1 SGHTA, CDR2 FQGNSA. The CDR3 reads CASSQDRTYEQYF. CDR3 DNA: TGTGCCAGCAGCCAGGACAGGACCTACGAGCAGTACTTC.

V gene TRBV5-4 combines with J gene TRBJ1-2; 11 bases agree with TRBD1. Germline-derived CDR1 and CDR2 are SGHNT and YYREEE (reference sequence). The V segment lost 2 bases and the J segment 5 bases; nucleotides outside the gene matches: 5. The CDR3 has 15 residues. The CDR3 spells CASSFGDRGKYGYTF. CDR3 sequence (DNA): TGTGCCAGCAGCTTCGGGGACAGGGGGAAGTATGGCTACACCTTC.

As for this clone: The germline gene is not matched at one end of the junction; a read error may be the cause. CDR3 loop: CASSWDSQETQYF. The CDR3 region has the DNA TGTGCTAGCAGCTGGGACAGCCAAGAGACCCAGTACTTC. The chain employs TRBV7-7 and TRBJ2-5; 7 nucleotides line up with TRBD1. The CDR3 extends over 13 amino acids. Germline CDR1 SSHAT, CDR2 FNYEAQ (reference sequence).

V gene TRBV15 combines with J gene TRBJ2-1, with D perhaps TRBD1 or TRBD2 (6 bases each). Germline values: CDR1 LNHNV, CDR2 YYDKDF (reference sequence). The CDR3 length is 18 residues. V lost 0 bases to trimming and J lost 4 bases, with 19 bases between them. CDR3 nucleotide sequence: TGTGCCACCAGCAGAGATAAGGGGGTCGGCGGGATGTACAATGAGCAGTTCTTC. This encodes CATSRDKGVGGMYNEQFF.

Remarks on this clone: The sample has other DNA sequences that encode this CDR3 too. This chain joins TRBV29-1 and TRBJ2-5; TRBD1 aligns across 7 bases. The V segment lost 6 bases and the J segment 4 bases; nucleotides outside the gene matches: 2. The CDR3 loop spans 11 amino acids. Germline CDR1 is SQVTM and CDR2 is ANQGSEA. CDR3 nucleotide sequence: TGCAGCGTCCGGACAGGAGAGACCCAGTACTTC. This gives the protein CSVRTGETQYF.

The chain links TRBV4-1 to TRBJ2-6, with a tentative D call TRBD2 (5 bases). Trimming removed 4 bases at V and 0 bases at J, with 16 bases between. CDR3 length: 18 residues. From germline, CDR1 is MGHRA and CDR2 YSYEKL. The CDR3 protein is CASSLQGPGTSGANVLTF. In nucleotides, the CDR3 is TGCGCCAGCAGCCTTCAAGGGCCGGGAACCTCTGGGGCCAACGTCCTGACTTTC.

V is TRBV25-1 and J is TRBJ1-2; unclear D gene. The CDR3 loop spans 15 amino acids. Trimming removed 4 bases from V and 0 bases from J, with 12 bases in between. Germline V gene lookup returns CDR1 MGHDK and CDR2 SYGVNS. DNA for the CDR3: TGTGCCAGCAGTGCGGGAGGCGCAGCTAACTATGGCTACACCTTC. Translating gives CASSAGGAANYGYTF.

Remarks on this clone: This CDR3 is also generated by other DNA sequences in the sample. The chain joins TRBV18 to TRBJ2-2; no clear D. The V end was cut by 3 bases, the J end by 1 base, with 3 bases between. This CDR3 is built from 13 residues. The germline V gene has CDR1 KGHSH and CDR2 LQKENI. CDR3 in DNA: TGTGCCAGCTCACCCAGGAACACCGGGGAGCTGTTTTTT. Translated: CASSPRNTGELFF.

This chain links TRBV5-1 with TRBJ2-3; maybe TRBD2 (6 bases). The V gene lost 4 bases and the J gene lost 5 bases, with 14 bases spanning the gap. CDR3 length equals 14 residues. Germline assignment: CDR1 SGHRS and CDR2 YFSETQ. In nucleotides, the CDR3 is TGCGCCAGCAGCCAAGGTGGGCGGGAAGATACGCAGTATTTT. Amino acids: CASSQGGREDTQYF.